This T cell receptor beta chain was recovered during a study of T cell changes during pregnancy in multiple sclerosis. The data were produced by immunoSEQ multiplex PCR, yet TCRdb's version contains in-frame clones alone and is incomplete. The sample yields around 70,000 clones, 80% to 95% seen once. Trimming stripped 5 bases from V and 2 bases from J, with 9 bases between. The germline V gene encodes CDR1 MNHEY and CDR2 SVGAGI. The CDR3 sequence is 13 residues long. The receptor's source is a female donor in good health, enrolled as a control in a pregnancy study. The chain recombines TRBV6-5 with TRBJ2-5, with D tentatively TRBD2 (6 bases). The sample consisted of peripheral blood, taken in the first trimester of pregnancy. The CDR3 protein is CASSRREQETQYF. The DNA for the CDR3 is TGTGCCAGCAGTAGGCGGGAACAAGAGACCCAGTACTTC.